This is a list of T cell receptor beta chains from one sample in a study of Ad26.COV2.S vaccination and SARS-CoV-2 variants. Produced via immunoSEQ multiplex PCR; TCRdb's table is partial and in-frame only. The sample has some 370,000 clones, approximately 83% seen once. Source: peripheral blood, taken in a trial of Ad26.COV2.S vaccine versus placebo. These receptors were collected from a person aged 18-60 years who received the Ad26.COV2.S COVID-19 vaccine or a placebo. CDR3s include the opening cysteine and the closing phenylalanine or tryptophan. A D gene is named only where the DNA matches it firmly. Size values are once, few and many counts, or a class for expanded clones, and some rows have none.

V gene	clone size	J gene	D gene	CDR3 protein	CDR3 DNA
TRBV15	-	TRBJ2-1	-	CATSSLPIANEQFF	TGTGCCACCAGCAGCCTCCCTATAGCCAATGAGCAGTTCTTC
TRBV5-1	-	TRBJ1-1	-	CASTEGSSTEAFF	TGCGCCAGCACCGAAGGGAGCTCCACTGAAGCTTTCTTT
TRBV28	-	TRBJ1-1	-	CASSLLGENTEAFF	TGTGCCAGCAGTTTATTAGGGGAGAACACTGAAGCTTTCTTT
TRBV5-1	-	TRBJ1-1	-	CASSLGRVSEAFF	TGCGCCAGCAGCTTGGGAAGGGTCTCGGAAGCTTTCTTT
TRBV5-1	-	TRBJ1-6	TRBD1	CASSVSTGGNSPLHF	TGCGCCAGCAGCGTCTCTACAGGGGGTAATTCACCCCTCCACTTT
TRBV5-4	-	TRBJ1-1	-	CASSVRGTEAFF	TGTGCCAGCAGCGTTAGGGGGACTGAAGCTTTCTTT
TRBV6-6	-	TRBJ2-3	TRBD2	CASSPGLATSTDTQYF	TGTGCCAGCAGTCCGGGACTAGCGACTAGCACAGATACGCAGTATTTT
TRBV5-1	once	TRBJ2-7	-	CASSAPGLTYEQYF	TGCGCCAGCAGCGCTCCGGGACTCACCTACGAGCAGTACTTC
TRBV19	-	TRBJ2-1	-	CATGTRRGNEQFF	TGTGCCACCGGGACACGGAGGGGGAATGAGCAGTTCTTC
TRBV11-2	-	TRBJ1-5	TRBD1	CASSRDSQDQPQHF	TGTGCCAGCAGCCGGGACAGTCAAGATCAGCCCCAGCATTTT
TRBV5-1	-	TRBJ2-5	-	CASSTAGSQETQYF	TGCGCCAGCAGCACTGCAGGGAGCCAAGAGACCCAGTACTTC
TRBV28	-	TRBJ2-2	TRBD2	CASSSWREGSGELFF	TGTGCCAGCAGTTCTTGGCGGGAGGGATCCGGGGAGCTGTTTTTT
TRBV5-1	-	TRBJ1-6	-	CASSRSDNSPLHF	TGCGCCAGCAGCAGGAGTGATAATTCACCCCTCCACTTT
TRBV28	-	TRBJ2-4	-	CASSLGTGIAKNIQYF	TGTGCCAGCAGTCTTGGGACGGGGATAGCCAAAAACATTCAGTACTTC
TRBV29-1	-	TRBJ1-2	-	CSVEGPEGKAYGYTF	TGCAGCGTTGAAGGCCCCGAGGGGAAAGCCTATGGCTACACCTTC
TRBV7-3	-	TRBJ2-5	-	CASSLTPTGGTETQYF	TGTGCCAGCAGCTTAACCCCAACGGGCGGGACGGAGACCCAGTACTTC